This TCR beta chain was sequenced during a study of blood T cell repertoires in COVID-19. Study-level information: Spain, Italy and the United States supplied samples that represented acute and convalescent COVID-19.

Original processing methods: Reference gene primer amplification gave nucleated cell count estimates. This table comes from immunoSEQ multiplex PCR, and its TCRdb copy is limited to in-frame clones, with some not included. That table gives V, J and clone size, and the DNA gave D and trimming. The data show under 200,000 clones, roughly 90% seen once. Trimming left V 3 bases short and J 0 bases short, with 11 bases between. Germline V lookup: CDR1 KGHSH, CDR2 LQKENI. CDR3 length: 16 residues. This clone was counted once. The TCR originated in a man aged 45 to 65 with acute or convalescent COVID-19. This chain uses TRBV18 with TRBJ1-4; D remains ambiguous. Sample: peripheral blood. CDR3 sequence (DNA): TGTGCCAGCTCACCTTATTTGGCCGCAACTAATGAAAAACTGTTTTTT. This gives the protein CASSPYLAATNEKLFF.